This TCR beta chain emerged from a study of cytotoxic CD8 clonotypes in ibrutinib-treated CLL. Study-wide background: By median about 69 months, roughly twelve had progressed and 14 stayed remitted; responses had been 2 complete and roughly 25 partial. With a range of 6 to 36, the median treatment time before response samples were taken was under 15 months.

TCRdb's table, derived via immunoSEQ multiplex PCR, lists solely in-frame clones and lacks some. The sample has around 41,000 clones; roughly 70% are singletons. Germline assignment: CDR1 MNHEY and CDR2 SVGAGI. The CDR3 contains 15 residues. Losses at the gene ends were 2 bases for V and 3 bases for J; bases not matched to a gene: 2. Genomic DNA in an amount of approximately 2 micrograms was extracted from cryopreserved PBMCs and used for the preparation of TCR beta libraries. Sequenced material: PBMCs, taken at disease progression, from a patient treated with ibrutinib. The genes are TRBV6-5 and TRBJ2-3; 10 bases map to TRBD2. This sequence was found in a human donor with chronic lymphocytic leukemia. The CDR3 bases are TGTGCCAGCAGTTACGGACTAGCGGCTACAGATACGCAGTATTTT. Its translation: CASSYGLAATDTQYF.